A single sample is the source of the 24 T cell receptor beta chains below, sequenced in a study of molecular identifiers for immune sequencing clone quantification. TCRdb recomputed calls from the PCR reads with MiXCR, one row per CDR3 protein. The sample has approximately 63,000 distinct CDR3 sequences, approximately 18% seen once; the top ten hold more than 1.2%. The sequenced sample was naive CD8+ T cells from blood, with Jurkat cell RNA spiked in. The subset: FACS-sorted CD8+CD4-CCR7+CD45RA+ naive T cells. Receptor source: a human donor in good health. Some libraries in this study had Jurkat cell RNA spiked in.

This clonotype appeared many times. The gene calls are TRBV27 and TRBJ1-2, with a weak D call TRBD1 (5 bases). The CDR3 runs to 14 residues. Trimming removed 2 bases at V and 8 bases at J, with 15 bases between. Germline V gene data show CDR1 as MNHEY and CDR2 as SMNVEV (reference sequence). The CDR3 nucleotides read TGTGCCAGCAGTTTACAGGGCAACGTAGAAGGCTACACCTTC. Its protein product is CASSLQGNVEGYTF.

This clonotype occurred many times. The gene calls are TRBV6-4 and TRBJ1-2; 12 positions match TRBD1. The CDR3 sequence is 17 residues long. Germline CDR1 reads MRHNA; CDR2 reads SNTAGT. Germline trimming cut 10 bases from V and 6 bases from J; bases unmatched to any gene: 18. CDR3 nucleotide sequence: TGTGCCAACATTACTGGGCCCCGGGACAGGGGGCGTCATGGCTACACCTTC. Protein: CANITGPRDRGRHGYTF.

This clonotype occurred many times. The gene calls are TRBV2 and TRBJ2-7; no definite D call. Germline values: CDR1 SNHLY, CDR2 FYNNEI. The CDR3 has 12 residues. Trimming removed 3 bases at V and 6 bases at J, with 9 bases between. The CDR3 coding sequence is TGTGCCAGCAGTGACGAGTCCGTCGAGCAGTACTTC. Translated, it gives CASSDESVEQYF.

On this clonotype: Possible read error: a much larger clone is one base away. The chain is built from TRBV11-3 and TRBJ2-2; TRBD2 is a possible D gene (5 bases). This CDR3 comprises 14 residues. V lost 8 bases and J 5 bases, leaving 15 bases between the germline ends. From germline, CDR1 is SGHNT and CDR2 YENEEA. The CDR3 nucleotides read TGTGCCAGCGGGAGCCCACTGAGGACCGGGGAGCTGTTTTTT. Protein sequence: CASGSPLRTGELFF.

This clonotype was seen many times. V gene TRBV7-9 combines with J gene TRBJ2-7, with 7 bases aligning to TRBD1. The CDR3 spans 15 residues. V lost 5 bases to trimming and J lost 0 bases; unmatched junction nucleotides: 7. Looked up from germline, CDR1 is SEHNR and CDR2 is FQNEAQ (reference sequence). The CDR3 sequence is CASSPWDSSSYEQYF. CDR3 nucleotide sequence: TGTGCCAGCAGCCCTTGGGACAGCAGCTCCTACGAGCAGTACTTC. Combining the CDR3 with reference TRBV7-9 and TRBJ2-7 gives the whole variable domain DTGVSQNPRHKITKRGQNVTFRCDPISEHNRLYWYRQTLGQGPEFLTYFQNEAQLEKSRLLSDRFSAERPKGSFSTLEIQRTEQGDSAMYLCASSPWDSSSYEQYFGPGTRLTVT.

This clonotype has a count of ten or more. The V gene is TRBV13, the J gene TRBJ2-7, with a tentative D call TRBD2 (5 bases). CDR3 length: 15 residues. Trimming took off 4 bases at V and 3 bases at J, with 16 bases between the two ends. The germline V gene has CDR1 PRHDT and CDR2 FYEKMQ (reference sequence). CDR3 in amino acids: CASSSDSLEIYEQYF. CDR3 DNA: TGTGCCAGCAGCTCGGACTCCCTAGAAATCTACGAGCAGTACTTC.

About this clonotype itself: This may arise from a read error, as a much more abundant clone is one base away. This chain uses TRBV11-3 with TRBJ1-4; the D gene is possibly TRBD1 (6 bases). The CDR3 runs to 15 residues. CDR1 and CDR2 (germline): SGHNT, YENEEA. CDR3: CASSPRQGLREKLSF. CDR3 DNA sequence: TGTGCCAGCAGCCCCCGCCAGGGGCTGCGAGAAAAACTGTCTTTT.

At least ten counts were recorded for this clonotype. This chain links TRBV13 with TRBJ1-1, with TRBD1 identical over 7 bases. The CDR3 spans 15 residues. The V segment lost 1 base and the J segment 0 bases; nucleotides outside the gene matches: 2. In germline, CDR1 is PRHDT, CDR2 FYEKMQ (reference sequence). The CDR3 here is CASSLEGQMNTEAFF. Written as DNA, the CDR3 is TGTGCCAGCAGCTTAGAGGGACAGATGAACACTGAAGCTTTCTTT.

This clonotype was seen a few times. An end of the junction does not agree with germline; a read error may underlie this. The chain uses TRBV9 and TRBJ1-1; a weak D match, TRBD1 (5 bases). The CDR3 runs 12 residues. CDR1 and CDR2 from the germline V gene are SGDLS and YYNGEE. The CDR3 coding sequence is TGCGCCAGCAGCGTAGGGGAGGCCGGCGCTTTCTTT. Protein product: CASSVGEAGAFF.

This clonotype was recorded a few times. The chain couples TRBV19 to TRBJ2-1, with 11 bases that match TRBD1. The germline V gene encodes CDR1 LNHDA and CDR2 SQIVND (reference sequence). V dropped 1 base and J dropped 6; count of bases not matched to a gene: 5. This CDR3 region has 16 residues. The CDR3 DNA sequence: TGTGCCAGTAGTATAGTCTCTGGGACAGGGGGCAATGAGCAGTTCTTC. Its protein product is CASSIVSGTGGNEQFF.

This clonotype was found many times. The rearrangement links TRBV2 to TRBJ2-1; D perhaps matches TRBD2 (6 bases). The CDR3 length is 12 residues. The V and J ends lost 8 bases and 5 bases respectively, with 10 bases between them. Germline CDR1 and CDR2: SNHLY and FYNNEI. The CDR3 nucleotides read TGTGCCAGCGGGGGGACGGACAATGAGCAGTTCTTC. Translated: CASGGTDNEQFF.

This clonotype was counted ten times or more. This chain uses TRBV27 with TRBJ1-1; 10 bases fit TRBD1. V lost 7 bases and J lost 4; bases outside the gene matches: 3. This CDR3 has 13 amino acids. CDR1 and CDR2 from the germline V gene are MNHEY and SMNVEV (reference sequence). CDR3 DNA: TGTGCCAGCAAGAGGACAGGGGGCACTGAAGCTTTCTTT. Protein sequence: CASKRTGGTEAFF.

Many counts were recorded for this clonotype. The chain links TRBV20-1 to TRBJ2-6; possible D gene TRBD1, 5 bases. Between the trimmed V and J ends, which lost 0 bases and 0 bases, there was a span of 9 bases. Germline-derived CDR1 and CDR2 are DFQATT and SNEGSKA (reference sequence). The CDR3 is 16 residues long. This CDR3 reads CSARDLRVSGANVLTF. The CDR3 nucleotides read TGCAGTGCTAGAGATCTCAGGGTCTCTGGGGCCAACGTCCTGACTTTC.

This clonotype was seen a single time. The junction departs from germline at one end; a sequencing error may be responsible. J is TRBJ2-2 and V is TRBV7-6, with 8 bases that match TRBD2. The CDR3 is 13 residues long. CDR1 and CDR2 from the germline V gene are SGHVS and FNYEAQ. In nucleotides, the CDR3 is TGTGCCAGTCAGCGGGAGAACACCGGGGGGCTGTTTTTT. Protein product: CASQRENTGGLFF.

The chain uses TRBV11-2 and TRBJ2-3, with D uncertain. The J call may be wrong; the DNA end is better matched by TRBJ1-5. The CDR3 runs 15 residues. From germline, CDR1 is SGHAT and CDR2 FQNNGV. The CDR3 sequence is CASSPPGSSTDTQHF. For the CDR3, the DNA is TGTGCCAGCAGCCCGCCAGGATCTAGCACAGATACGCAGCATTTT.

This clonotype came up many times. The chain combines TRBV7-9 with TRBJ2-1; D is unresolved. The CDR3 is 14 amino acids. The germline V gene has CDR1 SEHNR and CDR2 FQNEAQ (reference sequence). Trimming stripped 5 bases from V and 4 bases from J, with 12 bases between. The CDR3 DNA follows: TGTGCCAGCAGCCTCATACAGAGTTACAATGAGCAGTTCTTC. Its translation: CASSLIQSYNEQFF.

This clonotype has a count of ten or more. The V call is TRBV7-9, the J call TRBJ2-1; possibly TRBD2 for D (5 bases). This CDR3 has 14 amino acids. Trimming pared 5 bases from V and 0 bases from J, leaving 8 bases between. Germline V lookup: CDR1 SEHNR, CDR2 FQNEAQ (reference sequence). CDR3: CASSLTSSYNEQFF. Here the CDR3 DNA reads TGTGCCAGCAGCCTCACTAGCTCCTACAATGAGCAGTTCTTC.

Points on this clonotype: It may be a read error: a sequence one base away is much more abundant. This chain uses TRBV19 with TRBJ2-2, with TRBD1 identical over 7 bases. Germline values: CDR1 LNHDA, CDR2 SQIVND (reference sequence). With 3 bases clipped from V and 5 bases from J, the junction kept 6 bases outside the gene matches. This CDR3 has 15 residues. The CDR3 here is CASSIGTVTTGELFF. The CDR3, as DNA: TGTGCCAGTAGTATCGGGACAGTTACGACCGGGGAGCTGTTTTTT.

In this sample, this clonotype turned up many times. The chain links TRBV7-9 to TRBJ2-5; 10 bases line up with TRBD2. Germline assignment: CDR1 SEHNR and CDR2 FQNEAQ (reference sequence). CDR3 size: 16 residues. J lost 3 bases, V lost 5 bases, and 9 bases had no gene match. The DNA for the CDR3 is TGTGCCAGCAGCCCCCTTCTCGGGACTAGCGAAGAGACCCAGTACTTC. Its protein is CASSPLLGTSEETQYF.

At least ten counts were recorded for this clonotype. The J gene is TRBJ1-5, the V gene TRBV27, with 7 bases identical to TRBD1. The CDR3 loop spans 16 amino acids. The germline gives CDR1 MNHEY, CDR2 SMNVEV (reference sequence). Trimming cost V 2 bases and J 8 bases; bases outside gene matches: 12. CDR3 amino acids: CASSLTQTGLGEPQHF. CDR3 sequence (DNA): TGTGCCAGCAGTTTAACGCAGACAGGGCTGGGGGAGCCCCAGCATTTT.

This clonotype was seen ten or more times. V is TRBV28 and J is TRBJ2-7; 7 bases are shared with TRBD2. Trimming took 5 bases from V and 5 from J; bases not matched to a gene: 9. Per the germline V gene, CDR1 is MDHEN and CDR2 is SYDVKM. This CDR3 is 14 amino acids long. The CDR3 coding sequence is TGTGCCAGCAGTAACGGACTAGTATCCCACGAGCAGTACTTC. Encoded protein: CASSNGLVSHEQYF.

On this clonotype itself: A much larger clone sits a single nucleotide away, making a read error possible. The chain carries TRBV20-1 and TRBJ2-7, with a tentative D call TRBD2 (5 bases). The V and J ends lost 3 bases and 3 bases respectively, with 12 bases between them. CDR3 size: 13 residues. Germline V gene lookup returns CDR1 DFQATT and CDR2 SNEGSKA (reference sequence). The CDR3 spells CSARGLADYEQYF. The CDR3 DNA reads as TGCAGTGCTAGGGGCCTAGCAGACTACGAGCAGTACTTC.

Worth noting for this clonotype: A read error is possible here, since a much larger clone lies one base away. The chain has TRBV29-1 and TRBJ1-5; no clear D gene. Germline CDR1 is SQVTM and CDR2 is ANQGSEA. This CDR3 is 13 amino acids long. V shed 4 bases and J shed 0 bases, with 7 bases lying between them. Here the CDR3 reads CSVGLGSNQPQHF. The CDR3, as DNA: TGCAGCGTTGGGTTAGGTAGCAATCAGCCCCAGCATTTT.

This clonotype was detected ten times or more. The gene calls are TRBV3-1 and TRBJ1-1; 7 bases map to TRBD1. Germline V lookup: CDR1 LGHDT, CDR2 YNNKEL (reference sequence). Losses at the gene ends were 5 bases for V and 2 bases for J; bases not matched to a gene: 8. The CDR3 totals 15 residues. Here the CDR3 reads CASSFTGQLNTEAFF. In DNA, the CDR3 is TGTGCCAGCAGCTTTACGGGACAGCTAAACACTGAAGCTTTCTTT.